This T cell receptor (beta chain) was observed in a study of patients and donors after allogeneic stem cell transplantation. The CDR3 length is 13 residues. CDR1 and CDR2 from the germline V gene are DFQATT and SNEGSKA (reference sequence). As regards this clonotype: One end of the junction varies from germline; a read error may be responsible.

TCRdb analysed the RT-PCR reads with MiXCR anew, one entry per CDR3 protein. The table lists 900,000 to 1,000,000 distinct CDR3 sequences, about a sixth of them singletons. Sequencing was done on a sample of blood, either unsorted or a sorted T cell fraction (not recorded which). The clonotype originates from a human donor who was either an allogeneic HSCT recipient or a stem cell or donor lymphocyte infusion donor (not recorded which). It is not recorded whose cells these are; they may come from a transplant donor. The J gene is TRBJ2-7, the V gene TRBV20-1, with 7 nucleotides matching TRBD1. CDR3 bases: TGTCTTGCCAGGGGGTTAATTGCCTACGAGCAGTACTTC. It specifies CLARGLIAYEQYF.